This entry describes one TCR beta chain. The antigen is not known. This specimen belongs to a study of cytomegalovirus exposure and HLA in healthy donors. General observations from the study: The investigators catalogued some 160 TCR beta chains as cytomegalovirus-associated.

The donors were part of the roughly 120-subject validation cohort, which stood apart from the approximately 700-subject first cohort. Here immunoSEQ multiplex PCR was the method, and the copy in TCRdb shows in-frame clones only, minus some. The table lists about 150,000 clones, about 86% of them singletons, with 2% to 2.5% in the top ten. The sequenced sample was PBMCs. The source of this sequence is a human donor in good health.

For the CDR3, the DNA is TGCGCCAGCAGCCAAGAGGCTAGCGGGGAGACCCAGTACTTC. This gives the protein CASSQEASGETQYF. The J gene is TRBJ2-5, the V gene TRBV4-1; 8 bases align to TRBD2. Germline loops: CDR1 MGHRA, CDR2 YSYEKL. J was trimmed by 5 bases and V by 0 bases; bases with no gene match: 2. The CDR3 runs 14 residues.